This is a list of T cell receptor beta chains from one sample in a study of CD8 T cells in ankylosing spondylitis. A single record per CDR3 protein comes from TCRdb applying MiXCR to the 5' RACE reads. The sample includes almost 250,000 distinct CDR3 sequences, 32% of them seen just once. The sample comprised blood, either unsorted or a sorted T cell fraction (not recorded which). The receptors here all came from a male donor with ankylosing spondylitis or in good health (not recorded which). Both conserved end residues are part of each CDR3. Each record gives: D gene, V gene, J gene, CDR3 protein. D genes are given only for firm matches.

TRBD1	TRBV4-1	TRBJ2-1	CASSQVGQAEQFF
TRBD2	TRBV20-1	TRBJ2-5	CSAALAGLETQYF
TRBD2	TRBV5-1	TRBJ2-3	CASSLQTSGKDTQYF
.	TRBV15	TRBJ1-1	CATSERVGGNTEAFF
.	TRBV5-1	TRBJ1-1	CASRGRAEAFF
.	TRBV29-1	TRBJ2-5	CSVDAAAQETQYF
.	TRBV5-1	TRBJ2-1	CASSLFRTEQFF
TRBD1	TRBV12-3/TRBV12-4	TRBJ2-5	CASSLPGQGQTQYF
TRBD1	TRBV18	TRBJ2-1	CASSLTGTGSHNEQFF
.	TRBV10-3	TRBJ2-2	CAISESRVANTGELFF
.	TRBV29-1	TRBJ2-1	CSVGRGRNEQFF
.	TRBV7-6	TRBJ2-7	CASSPSHPGHSYEQYF
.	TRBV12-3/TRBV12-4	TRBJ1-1	CASIEWSTKNTEAFF
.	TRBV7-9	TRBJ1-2	CASSLASEVSWGYTF
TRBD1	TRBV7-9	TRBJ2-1	CASSPRGSYNEQFF
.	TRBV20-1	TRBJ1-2	CSRRGSYGYTF
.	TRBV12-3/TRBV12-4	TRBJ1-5	CASSFRAQPQHF
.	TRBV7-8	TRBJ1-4	CASSTNRVDEKLFF
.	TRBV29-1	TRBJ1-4	CAAMGANWEKLFF
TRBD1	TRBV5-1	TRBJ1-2	CASSLVGQEDDTF
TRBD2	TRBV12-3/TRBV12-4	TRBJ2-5	CASRLRDYPQETQYF
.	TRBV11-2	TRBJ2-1	CASSQGPQDEQFF
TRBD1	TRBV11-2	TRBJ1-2	CASSADRDHYGYTF
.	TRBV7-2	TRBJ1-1	CASSLEGGNMNTEAFF
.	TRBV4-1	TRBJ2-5	CASSDEGRTQETQYF
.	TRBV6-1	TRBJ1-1	CASSALVAENTEAFF
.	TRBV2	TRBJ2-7	CASRQGGGEQYF
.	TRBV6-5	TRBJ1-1	CASSTSKDTEAFF
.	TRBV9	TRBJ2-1	CASSLRRDEQFF
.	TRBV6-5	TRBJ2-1	CASSYSGERYEQFF
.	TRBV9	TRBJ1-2	CASSVDDTGNYGYTF
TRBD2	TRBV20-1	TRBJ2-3	CSARVSPLTSGGLKWSTDTQYF
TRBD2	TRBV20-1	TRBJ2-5	CSARAPGGKTQYF
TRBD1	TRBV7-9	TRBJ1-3	CASSTGVSGNTIYF
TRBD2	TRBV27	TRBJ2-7	CASSFAYFAGVYEQYF
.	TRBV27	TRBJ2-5	CASSLLLGVETQYF
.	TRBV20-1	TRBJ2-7	CSARDLTGAREDEQYF
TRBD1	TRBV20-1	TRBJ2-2	CSAPGQGHTGELFF
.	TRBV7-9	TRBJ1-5	CASSPPGNSNQPQHF
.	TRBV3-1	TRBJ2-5	CASSQDYGGKTQYF
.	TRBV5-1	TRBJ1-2	CASSLGRGSPDYGYTF
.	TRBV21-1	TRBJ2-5	CASSKTTTSGVKQETQYF
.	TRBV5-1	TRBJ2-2	CASSLGPGTPIGELFF
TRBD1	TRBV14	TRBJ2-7	CASSQVRGLLSEQYF
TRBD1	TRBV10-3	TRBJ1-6	CAISQGEDSPLHF
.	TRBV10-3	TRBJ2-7	CAISAVAYEQYF
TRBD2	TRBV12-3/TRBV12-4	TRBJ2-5	CASSLSAAGGGQETQYF
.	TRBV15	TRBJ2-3	CATSSRRNADTQYF
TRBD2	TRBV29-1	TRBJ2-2	CSVEDPRLAGGNTGELFF
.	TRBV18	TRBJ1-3	CASSPTAAGNTIYF
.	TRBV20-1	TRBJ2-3	CSASEKFTDTQYF
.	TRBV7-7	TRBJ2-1	CASSLASDSPSSYNEQFF